These 29 T cell receptor beta chains were all obtained from the same sample, sequenced in a study of shared clonotypes between healthy human individuals. Using immunoSEQ multiplex PCR, the repertoire was profiled, and TCRdb retains in-frame clones only, with some absent. Here the sample spans over a million clones, 95% to 97% being singletons. The sequencing sample was made of naive CD4+ T cells sorted from blood. This sample's subset: CD45RA+ positively selected. These TCRs come from a man aged 25-45 years in good health.

The chain links TRBV11-2 to TRBJ2-4; D not certain. Per germline, CDR1 SGHAT and CDR2 FQNNGV. V was cut by 7 bases and J by 1 base, with 14 bases left in between. This CDR3 has 15 residues. This CDR3 is CASTSTQAAKNIQYF. The CDR3 nucleotides read TGTGCCAGCACCTCGACCCAGGCGGCCAAAAACATTCAGTACTTC.

The genes are TRBV27 and TRBJ2-1; tentative D call: TRBD2 (5 bases). V dropped 0 bases and J dropped 4 bases, with 13 bases sitting between them. The CDR3 consists of 16 residues. CDR1 and CDR2 (germline): MNHEY, SMNVEV (reference sequence). CDR3 sequence reads: CASSLSANTGYNEQFF. The CDR3 nucleotides read TGTGCCAGCAGTTTATCAGCGAATACGGGGTACAATGAGCAGTTCTTC.

The chain has TRBV6-1 and TRBJ1-1, with 8 positions matching TRBD1. Germline lookup yields CDR1 MNHNS and CDR2 SASEGT. This CDR3 region has 14 residues. Losses at the gene ends were 2 bases for V and 7 bases for J; bases not matched to a gene: 6. The CDR3 sequence: CASSEIGTGGEAFF. In nucleotides, the CDR3 is TGTGCCAGCAGTGAAATTGGGACAGGAGGTGAAGCTTTCTTT.

The J gene is TRBJ2-1, the V gene TRBV28; D is unresolved. Trimming left V 10 bases short and J 4 bases short, with 29 bases between. The CDR3 sequence is 18 residues long. Germline CDR1 MDHEN, CDR2 SYDVKM. The CDR3 is CATQRDSRIYYGYNEQFF. CDR3 nucleotide sequence: TGTGCCACCCAACGAGACTCGCGGATTTACTATGGGTACAATGAGCAGTTCTTC.

This clone has just one count. This chain connects TRBV10-3 to TRBJ2-1; a weak D match, TRBD2 (5 bases). The ends were cut back, 11 bases at V and 8 bases at J, with 13 bases in the middle. The CDR3 has 11 amino acids. In germline, CDR1 is ENHRY, CDR2 SYGVKD. CDR3: CAAGRSDEQFF. For the CDR3, the DNA is TGTGCCGCGGGCCGGAGCGATGAGCAGTTCTTC.

This clone was detected a few times. The chain carries TRBV27 and TRBJ1-1; 7 nucleotides match TRBD1. CDR1 is MNHEY, CDR2 SMNVEV, per germline (reference sequence). V lost 3 bases to trimming and J lost 5 bases; unmatched junction nucleotides: 6. This CDR3 contains 14 residues. The DNA for the CDR3 is TGTGCCAGCAGTTTCTGGGACAGTGGAACTGAAGCTTTCTTT. Amino acids: CASSFWDSGTEAFF.

The gene calls are TRBV10-3 and TRBJ1-5; 10 bases map to TRBD1. From germline, CDR1 is ENHRY and CDR2 SYGVKD. The CDR3 has 13 residues. The J segment lost 7 bases and the V segment lost 6 bases, leaving 3 bases of the junction unmatched. Here the CDR3 DNA reads TGTGCCATCAGGGGGACAGGGGAGCAGCCCCAGCATTTT. This gives the protein CAIRGTGEQPQHF.

The genes are TRBV5-1 and TRBJ2-2; TRBD2 aligns across 11 bases. The germline V gene has CDR1 SGHRS and CDR2 YFSETQ. Germline trimming cut 5 bases from V and 1 base from J; bases unmatched to any gene: 7. The CDR3 consists of 17 residues. The CDR3 bases are TGCGCCAGCAGTGGCCTAGCGGGAGGTGGGAACACCGGGGAGCTGTTTTTT. Translation gives CASSGLAGGGNTGELFF.

In regard to this clone: Other DNA variants within this sample encode the same CDR3. The chain uses TRBV6-6 and TRBJ2-7; no clear D gene. The germline V gene has CDR1 MNHNY and CDR2 SVGAGI (reference sequence). With 2 bases removed from V and 3 bases from J, the gap between germline ends came to 2 bases. This CDR3 has 11 amino acids. CDR3 residues: CASSYLYEQYF. Written as DNA, the CDR3 is TGTGCCAGCAGTTACCTCTACGAGCAGTACTTC.

This chain joins TRBV4-1 and TRBJ1-5; 7 nucleotides align to TRBD1. Trimming removed 2 bases from V and 2 bases from J; junction bases left unmatched: 3. Per germline, CDR1 MGHRA and CDR2 YSYEKL. The CDR3 runs to 15 residues. The CDR3 DNA reads TGCGCCAGCAGCCAATCAGGGGGGGGCAATCAGCCCCAGCATTTT. This codes for CASSQSGGGNQPQHF.

Of note for this clone: Other DNA sequences of this sample code for an identical CDR3. In DNA form, the CDR3 reads TGTGCCAGCTCGCCCCGCAGCGACAATGAGCAGTTCTTC. Amino acid sequence: CASSPRSDNEQFF. The V and J genes are TRBV18 and TRBJ2-1; no definite D call. The CDR3 contains 13 residues. From germline, CDR1 is KGHSH and CDR2 LQKENI. The V end was cut by 6 bases, the J end by 5 bases, with 11 bases between.

V gene TRBV18 combines with J gene TRBJ2-7, with 7 bases lining up with TRBD2. Germline loops: CDR1 KGHSH, CDR2 LQKENI. This CDR3 contains 16 residues. V lost 1 base, J lost 2 bases, and 8 bases stayed unmatched. CDR3 in DNA: TGTGCCAGCTCACCACGCCAGACTAGCTCAGCCTACGAGCAGTACTTC. Translation gives CASSPRQTSSAYEQYF.

The CDR3 nucleotides read TGTGCCAGCAGTTACGCGGGACAGGGGGCCTACGAGCAGTACTTC. As protein: CASSYAGQGAYEQYF. The gene calls are TRBV6-5 and TRBJ2-7; 11 positions agree with TRBD1. The ends lost 2 bases at V and 2 bases at J; junction bases unmatched: 2. The CDR3 runs 15 residues. Germline V CDR1 and CDR2: MNHEY, SVGAGI.

The chain combines TRBV25-1 with TRBJ1-2; 9 positions match TRBD1. The CDR3 has 14 amino acids. The germline V gene encodes CDR1 MGHDK and CDR2 SYGVNS. Trimming removed 8 bases from V and 8 bases from J; junction bases left unmatched: 12. The CDR3 loop is CASGFTGGSRGYTF. The CDR3 DNA reads TGTGCCAGCGGATTTACAGGGGGCTCTAGGGGCTACACCTTC.

A note on this clone: At one boundary the junction diverges from the germline segment, which might be a read error. The CDR3 sequence: CASSLVAGGGETQYF. CDR3 in DNA: TGTGCTAGCAGCTTAGTGGCGGGAGGAGGAGAGACCCAGTACTTC. The V call is TRBV7-7, the J call TRBJ2-5, with TRBD2 identical over 8 bases. The germline gives CDR1 SSHAT, CDR2 FNYEAQ (reference sequence). This CDR3 has 15 amino acids.

The chain is built from TRBV6-6 and TRBJ2-7, with D tentatively TRBD1 (6 bases). Germline V gene sequence: CDR1 MNHNY, CDR2 SVGAGI (reference sequence). CDR3 length: 16 amino acids. Trimming pared 2 bases from V and 6 bases from J, leaving 20 bases between. The CDR3: CASSYPPQGQTIEQYF. CDR3 sequence (DNA): TGTGCCAGCAGTTACCCTCCACAGGGCCAGACGATCGAGCAGTACTTC.

The chain employs TRBV29-1 and TRBJ2-1; 7 bases are shared with TRBD2. The CDR3 runs to 15 residues. Germline V gene lookup returns CDR1 SQVTM and CDR2 ANQGSEA. The V gene end was trimmed by 3 bases and the J gene end by 0 bases; junction bases not matched to a gene: 5. CDR3: CSVDGGGSSYNEQFF. As DNA, the CDR3 is TGCAGCGTTGATGGGGGGGGAAGCTCCTACAATGAGCAGTTCTTC.

The chain has TRBV14 and TRBJ1-2; D gene uncertain. The length of the CDR3 is 13 residues. Germline V gene lookup returns CDR1 SGHDN and CDR2 FVKESK. The V and J ends lost 2 bases and 5 bases respectively, with 9 bases between them. The CDR3 here is CASSQKTGYGYTF. The CDR3 coding sequence is TGTGCCAGCAGCCAAAAGACGGGGTATGGCTACACCTTC.

V and J are TRBV5-1 and TRBJ2-1, with D hard to call. Trimming shortened V by 1 base and J by 0 bases, and 8 bases separated the two germline ends. Germline V lookup: CDR1 SGHRS, CDR2 YFSETQ. The CDR3 length is 15 residues. CDR3 residues: CASSLTVSSYNEQFF. The CDR3 nucleotides are TGCGCCAGCAGCTTGACAGTTAGCTCCTACAATGAGCAGTTCTTC.

This chain uses TRBV19 with TRBJ2-7; 10 nucleotides align to TRBD1. Per germline, CDR1 LNHDA and CDR2 SQIVND (reference sequence). With 4 bases clipped from V and 2 bases from J, the junction kept 8 bases outside the gene matches. The CDR3 extends over 16 amino acids. CDR3 coding DNA: TGTGCCAGTAGTAGACAGGGGGCCCAAAGAGCCTACGAGCAGTACTTC. It encodes CASSRQGAQRAYEQYF.

The chain recombines TRBV15 with TRBJ2-7; 7 positions match TRBD2. There are 15 residues in the CDR3. V shed 1 base and J 7 bases; nucleotides not matched to a gene: 10. Germline V gene sequence: CDR1 LNHNV, CDR2 YYDKDF (reference sequence). CDR3 DNA: TGTGCCACCAGCAGAGGAGGTAGCGGGCCGGGGGAGCAGTACTTC. The encoded protein is CATSRGGSGPGEQYF.

This chain joins TRBV9 and TRBJ2-3; no clear D gene. V was shortened by 4 bases and J by 1 base, with 13 bases between the two germline ends. Germline loops: CDR1 SGDLS, CDR2 YYNGEE. This CDR3 is built from 15 residues. In nucleotides, the CDR3 is TGTGCCAGCAGCCGAGGTGTTGTGGGCACAGATACGCAGTATTTT. This sequence encodes CASSRGVVGTDTQYF.

This chain uses TRBV2 with TRBJ2-3; 11 bases are a match to TRBD2. The CDR3 is 15 amino acids. The germline V gene encodes CDR1 SNHLY and CDR2 FYNNEI. The J segment lost 1 base and the V segment lost 6 bases, leaving 3 bases of the junction unmatched. CDR3 nucleotides: TGTGCCAGCAGCCTGGGACTAGCGGGCACAGATACGCAGTATTTT. This codes for CASSLGLAGTDTQYF.

The chain employs TRBV5-3 and TRBJ2-1; D tentatively fits TRBD1 or TRBD2 (5 bases each). TRBV5-3 is an ORF for which the function is uncertain. This CDR3 contains 15 residues. The V and J ends lost 2 bases and 8 bases respectively, with 17 bases between them. The CDR3 sequence: CARSFYQGDFDEQFF. The CDR3 DNA reads as TGTGCCAGAAGCTTTTACCAGGGAGACTTCGATGAGCAGTTCTTC.

J is TRBJ2-2 and V is TRBV5-1; 9 bases match TRBD2. With 6 bases clipped from V and 5 bases from J, the junction kept 5 bases outside the gene matches. This CDR3 contains 14 residues. Germline CDR1 and CDR2: SGHRS and YFSETQ. CDR3 nucleotide sequence: TGCGCCAGCAAGGCGCGGGAGGGTACCGGGGAGCTGTTTTTT. Translating it yields CASKAREGTGELFF.

The chain has TRBV4-3 and TRBJ2-7; D might be TRBD1 or TRBD2, each matching 5 bases. The V gene lost 2 bases and the J gene lost 6 bases, with 17 bases spanning the gap. In germline, CDR1 is LGHNA, CDR2 YSLEER. The CDR3 covers 15 residues. Written as DNA, the CDR3 is TGCGCCAGCAGCCAACAGGCCGGGGCCTCTTTCGAGCAGTACTTC. Protein sequence: CASSQQAGASFEQYF.

This chain uses TRBV27 with TRBJ2-1; D tentatively reads TRBD1 or TRBD2 (6 bases each). Trimming pared 10 bases from V and 7 bases from J, leaving 17 bases between. The CDR3 runs 13 residues. Germline V lookup: CDR1 MNHEY, CDR2 SMNVEV (reference sequence). The CDR3 sequence: CATRGGLDNEQFF. In DNA, the CDR3 is TGTGCCACCCGAGGGGGGCTAGATAATGAGCAGTTCTTC.

This clone was recorded once. The rearrangement joins TRBV5-5 to TRBJ1-5; D remains unclear. The V end was cut by 2 bases, the J end by 0 bases, with 6 bases between. There are 14 residues in the CDR3. CDR1 and CDR2 (germline): SGHKS, YYEKEE (reference sequence). The CDR3 region has the DNA TGTGCCAGCAGCTTAGCAGATAGCAATCAGCCCCAGCATTTT. It yields the protein CASSLADSNQPQHF.

The chain employs TRBV6-1 and TRBJ1-2, with D perhaps matching TRBD1 (6 bases). V was pared by 2 bases and J by 8 bases, with 12 bases between. CDR1 and CDR2 from the germline V gene are MNHNS and SASEGT. This CDR3 has 13 amino acids. The CDR3, as DNA: TGTGCCAGCAGTGAAACCTTGGGGGGCGGCTACACCTTC. It is translated as CASSETLGGGYTF.